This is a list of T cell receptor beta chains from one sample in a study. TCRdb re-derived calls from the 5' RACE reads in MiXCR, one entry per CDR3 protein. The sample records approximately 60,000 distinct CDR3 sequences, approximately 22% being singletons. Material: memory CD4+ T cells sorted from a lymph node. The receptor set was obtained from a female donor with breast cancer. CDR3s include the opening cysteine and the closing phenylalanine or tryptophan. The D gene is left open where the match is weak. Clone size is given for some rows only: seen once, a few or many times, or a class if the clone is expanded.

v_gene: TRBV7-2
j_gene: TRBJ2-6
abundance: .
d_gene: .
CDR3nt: TGTGCCAGCAGCATCGGGACAATCCGCTCTGGGGCCAACGTCCTGACTTTC
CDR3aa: CASSIGTIRSGANVLTF

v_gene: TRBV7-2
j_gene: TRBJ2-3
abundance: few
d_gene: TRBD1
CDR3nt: TGTGCCAGCAGCTCACCCCGACAGGGGGGGACAGATACGCAGTATTTT
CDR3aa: CASSSPRQGGTDTQYF

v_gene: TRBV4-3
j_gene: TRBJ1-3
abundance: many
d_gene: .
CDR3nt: TGCGCCAGCAGCCAAGATATAAGGGGTGGAAACACCATATATTTT
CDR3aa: CASSQDIRGGNTIYF

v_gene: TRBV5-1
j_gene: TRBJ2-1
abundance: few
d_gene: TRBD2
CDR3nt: TGCGCCAGCAGCTGGGACTACCTAAGCTCCTACAATGAGCAGTTCTTC
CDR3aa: CASSWDYLSSYNEQFF

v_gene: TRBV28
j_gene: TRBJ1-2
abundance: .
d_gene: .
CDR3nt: TGTGCCAGCAGCCGAGATCCTCTGGGCTACACCTTC
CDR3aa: CASSRDPLGYTF

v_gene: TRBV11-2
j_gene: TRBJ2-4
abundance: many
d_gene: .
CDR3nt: TGTGCCAGCAGCGAAGACCTTCTAGCCAAAAACATTCAGTACTTC
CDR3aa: CASSEDLLAKNIQYF

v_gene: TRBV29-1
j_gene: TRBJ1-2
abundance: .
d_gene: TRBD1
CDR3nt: TGCAGCGTTGAAGGGAGTCCCGGGACAGTGGGGCATGGCTACACCTTC
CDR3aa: CSVEGSPGTVGHGYTF

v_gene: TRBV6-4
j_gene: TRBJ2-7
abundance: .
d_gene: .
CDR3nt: TGTGCCAGCAGTTATATCGCGACGAACTCCCTCTACGAGCAGTACTTC
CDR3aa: CASSYIATNSLYEQYF

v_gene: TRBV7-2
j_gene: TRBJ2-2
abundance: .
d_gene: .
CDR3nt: TGTGCCAGCAGCTCGACCTCTGCAGGGCGGGAGCTGTTTTTT
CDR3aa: CASSSTSAGRELFF

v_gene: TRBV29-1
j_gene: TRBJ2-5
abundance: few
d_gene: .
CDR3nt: TGCAGCTGGGGGCAGAACCAAGAGACCCAGTACTTC
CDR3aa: CSWGQNQETQYF

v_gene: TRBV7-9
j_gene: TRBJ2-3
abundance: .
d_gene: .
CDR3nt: TGTGCCAGCAGCTTAGGCGGAAACACAGATACGCAGTATTTT
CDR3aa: CASSLGGNTDTQYF

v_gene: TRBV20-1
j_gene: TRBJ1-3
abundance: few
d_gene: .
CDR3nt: TGCAGTGTCACGGAGGGAAACACCATATATTTT
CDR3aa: CSVTEGNTIYF

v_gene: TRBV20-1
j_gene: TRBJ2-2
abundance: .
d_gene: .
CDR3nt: TGCAGTGCCGTTTCCAGCTGGAGAGACACCGGGGAGCTGTTTTTT
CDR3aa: CSAVSSWRDTGELFF

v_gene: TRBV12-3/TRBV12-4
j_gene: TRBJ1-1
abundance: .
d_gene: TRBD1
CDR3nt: TGTGCCAGCAGTCAAGGACAGGGTAGAGGCGTCACTGAAGCTTTCTTT
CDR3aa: CASSQGQGRGVTEAFF

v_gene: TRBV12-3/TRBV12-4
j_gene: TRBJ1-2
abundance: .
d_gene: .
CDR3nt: TGTGCCAGCAGCTACGCCCAGGGACATGGCTACACCTTC
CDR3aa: CASSYAQGHGYTF